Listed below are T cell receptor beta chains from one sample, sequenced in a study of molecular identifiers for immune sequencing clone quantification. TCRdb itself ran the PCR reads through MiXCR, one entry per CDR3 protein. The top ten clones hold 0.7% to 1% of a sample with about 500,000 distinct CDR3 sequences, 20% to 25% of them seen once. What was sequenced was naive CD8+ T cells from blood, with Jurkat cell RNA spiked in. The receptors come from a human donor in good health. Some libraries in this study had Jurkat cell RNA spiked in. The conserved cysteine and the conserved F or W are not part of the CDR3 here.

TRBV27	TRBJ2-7	ASSFGRNLYEQY
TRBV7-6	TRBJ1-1	ASSLEARMNTEAF
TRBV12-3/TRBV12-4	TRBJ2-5	ASSLLAGVEEETQY
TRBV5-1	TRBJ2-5	ASSLVGGPEETQY
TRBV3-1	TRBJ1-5	ASSQRGPQPQH
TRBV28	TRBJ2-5	ASSSTPRLSGYVEETQC
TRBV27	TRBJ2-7	ASSVSVPTDYEQY
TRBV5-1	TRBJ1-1	ASSYSGSNTEAF
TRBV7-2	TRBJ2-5	ASSLGVVTSSHTETQY
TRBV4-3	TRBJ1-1	ASSPSGTGRNTEAF